This T cell receptor (beta chain) was sequenced during a study of blood T cell repertoires in COVID-19. Study in general: Sample material is recorded as cDNA or gDNA derived from T cells, B-cell-depleted T cells, or PBMCs.

Produced via immunoSEQ multiplex PCR; TCRdb's table is partial and in-frame only. The sample has about 140,000 clones, more than 80% seen once. The CDR3 extends over 15 amino acids. V trimming: 4 bases; J trimming: 3 bases; junction bases outside the gene matches: 4. CDR1 SGHTA and CDR2 FQGNSA come from the germline V gene. The origin of this receptor is a woman aged 60-70 years with active COVID-19. Sequencing was performed on peripheral blood. This chain uses TRBV7-2 with TRBJ1-5, with 9 bases aligning to TRBD1. CDR3 region: CASSSNRGPNQPQHF. As DNA, the CDR3 is TGTGCCAGCAGCTCGAACAGGGGGCCCAATCAGCCCCAGCATTTT.